This T cell receptor beta chain was documented in a study of blood T cell repertoires in COVID-19. About the research overall: T cells, B-cell-depleted T cells, or PBMCs supplied cDNA or gDNA.

In germline, CDR1 is SGHDT, CDR2 YYEEEE. This CDR3 contains 14 residues. Deletions cut 2 bases from V and 8 bases from J, with 16 bases between. Original data processing: Nucleated cell number was recorded as an estimate derived from reference gene primer amplification. Generated by immunoSEQ multiplex PCR, the TCRdb table keeps only in-frame clones and is missing some. V and J calls and clone size are as listed in that table; D and trimming were resolved from the DNA. The sample holds some 65,000 clones, around 88% seen once. Followed longitudinally, the Seattle patients had been enrolled during active infection.

The chain combines TRBV5-6 with TRBJ1-2; D is perhaps TRBD1 (5 bases). The source of this sequence is a man between 35 and 55 years old with COVID-19, enrolled during active disease. The specimen was peripheral blood. The CDR3 DNA reads TGTGCCAGCAGCTTATCCTCAGGGCGTTTAGGCTACACCTTC. Protein product: CASSLSSGRLGYTF.